The T cell receptor (beta chain) described here comes from a study of T cell repertoires in cytomegalovirus infection. Study-wide context: Through public TCR beta signatures, both CMV infection and matching HLA type were indicated.

This clonotype was seen at least ten times. Its target is unknown. TCRdb re-derived calls from the reads in MiXCR, one entry per CDR3 protein. The table records 200,000 to 300,000 distinct CDR3 sequences, roughly 12% of them present only once. Study-wide findings and caveats: In two of eight donors, the top clonotype was HLA-C-restricted CMV-specific. Frequencies of public TCR beta families were cumulated, and this identified carriers of CMV plus the relevant HLA.

The sequenced material came from PBMCs. This TCR derives from a human donor in good health (CMV status not recorded). Some clones in this sample may be carry-over from other donors' samples.

The CDR3 loop is CASTLGAGGSTDTQYF. The CDR3 DNA sequence: TGTGCCAGCACCTTAGGGGCGGGAGGTAGCACAGATACGCAGTATTTT. The chain couples TRBV28 to TRBJ2-3; 8 bases match TRBD2. This CDR3 is 16 amino acids long. Germline loops: CDR1 MDHEN, CDR2 SYDVKM. The V segment lost 7 bases and the J segment 0 bases; nucleotides outside the gene matches: 9.